Below, one T cell receptor beta chain is given with its context. This entry belongs to a study of blood T cell repertoires in COVID-19. Study-level background: The United States, Italy and Spain were the sources of the acute and convalescent COVID-19 samples. In each case, the material was cDNA or gDNA derived from T cells, B-cell-depleted T cells, or PBMCs.

As originally analysed: Estimation of nucleated cell counts was performed using reference gene primer amplification. The repertoire was sequenced with immunoSEQ multiplex PCR; TCRdb's copy has only in-frame clones and lacks some. V, J and clone size are taken as reported in that table, and D and trimming were inferred from the DNA itself. In the table there are more than 110,000 clones, 75% to 90% of which are singletons. After removal of 7 bases from V and 9 bases from J, the junction contained 8 bases not matched to a gene. CDR3 length: 14 residues. The germline V gene encodes CDR1 SEHNR and CDR2 FQNEAQ (reference sequence).

The rearrangement links TRBV7-9 to TRBJ1-6; 8 bases match TRBD1. The sequenced material came from peripheral blood. The source is a woman aged 80 or older with acute or convalescent COVID-19. The CDR3 sequence is CASTPDREGSPLHF. CDR3 DNA sequence: TGTGCCAGCACCCCGGACAGGGAGGGTTCACCCCTCCACTTT.